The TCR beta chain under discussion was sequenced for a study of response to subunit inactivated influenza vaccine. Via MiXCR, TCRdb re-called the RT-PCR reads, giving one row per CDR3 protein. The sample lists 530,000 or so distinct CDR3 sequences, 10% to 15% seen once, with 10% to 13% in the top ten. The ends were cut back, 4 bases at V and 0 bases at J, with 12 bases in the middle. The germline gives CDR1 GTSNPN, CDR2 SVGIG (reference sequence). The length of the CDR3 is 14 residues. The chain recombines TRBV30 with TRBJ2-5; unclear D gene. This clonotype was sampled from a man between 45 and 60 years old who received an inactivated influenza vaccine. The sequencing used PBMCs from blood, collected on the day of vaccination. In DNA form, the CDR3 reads TGTGCCTGGACCCTCAATTGGTACCAAGAGACCCAGTACTTC. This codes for CAWTLNWYQETQYF.